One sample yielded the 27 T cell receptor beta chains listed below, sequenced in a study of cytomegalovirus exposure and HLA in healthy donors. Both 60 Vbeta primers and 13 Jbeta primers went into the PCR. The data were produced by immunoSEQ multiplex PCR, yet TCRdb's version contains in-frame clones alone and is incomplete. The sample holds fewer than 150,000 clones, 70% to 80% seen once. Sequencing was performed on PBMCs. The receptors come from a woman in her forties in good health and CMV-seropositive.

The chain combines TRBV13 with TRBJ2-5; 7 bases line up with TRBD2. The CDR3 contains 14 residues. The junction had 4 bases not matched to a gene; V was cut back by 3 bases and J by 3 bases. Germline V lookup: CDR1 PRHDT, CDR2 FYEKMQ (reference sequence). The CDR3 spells CASSFYGGKETQYF. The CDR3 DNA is TGTGCCAGCAGCTTCTACGGGGGGAAAGAGACCCAGTACTTC.

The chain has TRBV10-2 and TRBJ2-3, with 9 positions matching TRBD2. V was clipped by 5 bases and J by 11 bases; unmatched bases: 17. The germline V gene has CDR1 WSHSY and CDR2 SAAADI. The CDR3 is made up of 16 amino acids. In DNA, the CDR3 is TGCGCCAGCAGTAGGGGTAGCGGGAGTTCTCAAACCTTGCAGTATTTT. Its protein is CASSRGSGSSQTLQYF.

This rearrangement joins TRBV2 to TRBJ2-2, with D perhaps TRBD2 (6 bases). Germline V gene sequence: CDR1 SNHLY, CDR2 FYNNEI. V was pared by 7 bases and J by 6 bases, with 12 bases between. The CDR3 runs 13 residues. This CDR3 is CASKTRLAGELFF. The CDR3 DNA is TGTGCCAGCAAGACTAGACTAGCCGGGGAGCTGTTTTTT.

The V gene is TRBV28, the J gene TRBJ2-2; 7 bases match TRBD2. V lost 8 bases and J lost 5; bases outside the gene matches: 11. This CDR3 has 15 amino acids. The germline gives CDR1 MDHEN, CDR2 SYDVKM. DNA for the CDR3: TGTGCCAGCTCGCCCGGCGGGAGTGGGACCGGGGAGCTGTTTTTT. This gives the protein CASSPGGSGTGELFF.

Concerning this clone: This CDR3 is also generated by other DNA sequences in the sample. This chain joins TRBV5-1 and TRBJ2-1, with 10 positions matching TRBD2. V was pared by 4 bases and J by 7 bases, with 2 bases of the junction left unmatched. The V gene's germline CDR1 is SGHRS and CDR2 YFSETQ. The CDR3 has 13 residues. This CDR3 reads CASSGGLANEQFF. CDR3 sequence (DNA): TGCGCCAGCAGCGGGGGACTAGCGAATGAGCAGTTCTTC.

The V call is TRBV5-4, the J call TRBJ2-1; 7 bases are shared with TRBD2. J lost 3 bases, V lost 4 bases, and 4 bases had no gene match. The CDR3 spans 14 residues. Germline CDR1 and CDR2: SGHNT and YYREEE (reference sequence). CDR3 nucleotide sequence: TGTGCCAGCAGCCAGGGAGGGGTCTACAATGAGCAGTTCTTC. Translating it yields CASSQGGVYNEQFF.

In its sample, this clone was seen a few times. CDR3 DNA: TGCGCCAGCAGCCAAGACCGACAGGTGGATAGTGCTTTCTTT. Amino acids: CASSQDRQVDSAFF. The chain recombines TRBV4-1 with TRBJ1-1, with a weak D call TRBD1 (6 bases). From germline, CDR1 is MGHRA and CDR2 YSYEKL. The CDR3 totals 14 residues. Trimming cost V 0 bases and J 11 bases, with 16 bases left between them.

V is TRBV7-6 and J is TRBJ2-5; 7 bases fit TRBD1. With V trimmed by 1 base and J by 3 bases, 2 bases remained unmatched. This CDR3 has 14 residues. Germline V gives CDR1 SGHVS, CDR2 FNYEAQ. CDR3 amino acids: CASSLVGTEETQYF. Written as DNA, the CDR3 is TGTGCCAGCAGCTTAGTCGGGACAGAAGAGACCCAGTACTTC.

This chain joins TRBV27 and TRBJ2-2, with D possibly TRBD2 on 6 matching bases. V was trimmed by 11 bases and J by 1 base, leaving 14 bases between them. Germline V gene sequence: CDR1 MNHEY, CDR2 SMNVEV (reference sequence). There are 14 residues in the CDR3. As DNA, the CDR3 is TGTGCCTCAAAGGGGAGGATGAACACCGGGGAGCTGTTTTTT. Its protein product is CASKGRMNTGELFF.

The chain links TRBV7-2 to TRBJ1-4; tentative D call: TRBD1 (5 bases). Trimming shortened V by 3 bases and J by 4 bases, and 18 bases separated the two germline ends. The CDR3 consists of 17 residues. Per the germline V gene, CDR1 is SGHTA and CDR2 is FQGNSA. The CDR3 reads CASSFSRESVFNEKLFF. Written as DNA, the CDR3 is TGTGCCAGCAGCTTCAGCAGGGAATCAGTTTTTAATGAAAAACTGTTTTTT.

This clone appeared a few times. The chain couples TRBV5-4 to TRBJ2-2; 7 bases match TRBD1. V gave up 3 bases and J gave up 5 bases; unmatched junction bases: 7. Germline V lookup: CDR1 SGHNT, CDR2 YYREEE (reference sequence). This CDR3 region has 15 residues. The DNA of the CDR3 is TGTGCCAGCAGCTGGTCAGGGGGACGGACCGGGGAGCTGTTTTTT. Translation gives CASSWSGGRTGELFF.

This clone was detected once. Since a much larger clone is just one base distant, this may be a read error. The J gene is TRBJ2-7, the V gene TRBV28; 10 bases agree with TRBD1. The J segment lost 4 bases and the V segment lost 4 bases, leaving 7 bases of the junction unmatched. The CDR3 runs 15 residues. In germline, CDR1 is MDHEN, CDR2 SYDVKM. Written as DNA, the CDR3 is TGTGCCAGCAGTTCCCCGGGACAGGGGCGGTACGAGCAGTACTTC. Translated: CASSSPGQGRYEQYF.

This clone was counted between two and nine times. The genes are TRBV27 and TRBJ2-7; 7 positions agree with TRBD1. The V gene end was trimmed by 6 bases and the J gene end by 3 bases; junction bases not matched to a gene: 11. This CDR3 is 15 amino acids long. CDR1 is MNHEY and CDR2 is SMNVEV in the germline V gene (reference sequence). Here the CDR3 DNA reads TGTGCCAGCAGCGTCTCCGGACAGGATTTCTACGAGCAGTACTTC. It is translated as CASSVSGQDFYEQYF.

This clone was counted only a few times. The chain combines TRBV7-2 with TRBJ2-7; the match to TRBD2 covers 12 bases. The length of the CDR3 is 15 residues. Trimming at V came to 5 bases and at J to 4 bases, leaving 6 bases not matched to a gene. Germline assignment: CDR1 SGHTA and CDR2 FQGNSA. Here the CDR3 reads CASSLTSGSSYEQYF. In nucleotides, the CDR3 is TGTGCCAGCAGCCTGACTAGCGGGAGTTCATACGAGCAGTACTTC.

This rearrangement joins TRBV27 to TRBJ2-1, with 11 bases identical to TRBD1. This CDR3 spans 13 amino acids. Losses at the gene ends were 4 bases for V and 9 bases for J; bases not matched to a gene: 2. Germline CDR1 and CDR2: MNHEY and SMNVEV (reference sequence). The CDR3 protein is CASSWTGGTEQFF. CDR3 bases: TGTGCCAGCAGTTGGACAGGGGGCACTGAGCAGTTCTTC.

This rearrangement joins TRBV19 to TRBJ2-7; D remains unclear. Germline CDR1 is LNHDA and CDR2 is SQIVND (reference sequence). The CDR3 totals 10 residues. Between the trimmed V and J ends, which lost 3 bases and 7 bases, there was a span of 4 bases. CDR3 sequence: CASSMREQYF. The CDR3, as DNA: TGTGCCAGTAGTATGAGGGAGCAGTACTTC.

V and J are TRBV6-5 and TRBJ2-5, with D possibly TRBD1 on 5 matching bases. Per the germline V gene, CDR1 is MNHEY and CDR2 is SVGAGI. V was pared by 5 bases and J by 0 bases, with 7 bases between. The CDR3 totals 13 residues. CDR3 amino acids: CASSRQYQETQYF. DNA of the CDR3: TGTGCCAGCAGTCGACAGTACCAAGAGACCCAGTACTTC.

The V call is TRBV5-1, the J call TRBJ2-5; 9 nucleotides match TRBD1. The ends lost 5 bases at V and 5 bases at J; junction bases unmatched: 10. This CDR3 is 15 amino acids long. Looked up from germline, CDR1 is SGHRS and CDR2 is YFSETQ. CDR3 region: CASRVGTGNSETQYF. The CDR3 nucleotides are TGCGCCAGCAGAGTTGGGACAGGGAATAGCGAGACCCAGTACTTC. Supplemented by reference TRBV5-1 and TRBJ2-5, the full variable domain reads KAGVTQTPRYLIKTRGQQVTLSCSPISGHRSVSWYQQTPGQGLQFLFEYFSETQRNKGNFPGRFSGRQFSNSRSEMNVSTLELGDSALYLCASRVGTGNSETQYFGPGTRLLVL.

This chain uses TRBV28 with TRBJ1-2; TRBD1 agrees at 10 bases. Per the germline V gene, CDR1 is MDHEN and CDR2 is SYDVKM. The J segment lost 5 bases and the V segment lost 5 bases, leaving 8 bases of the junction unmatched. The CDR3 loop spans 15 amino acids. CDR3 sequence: CASSNRTGGYYGYTF. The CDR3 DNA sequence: TGTGCCAGCAGTAACCGGACAGGGGGTTATTATGGCTACACCTTC.

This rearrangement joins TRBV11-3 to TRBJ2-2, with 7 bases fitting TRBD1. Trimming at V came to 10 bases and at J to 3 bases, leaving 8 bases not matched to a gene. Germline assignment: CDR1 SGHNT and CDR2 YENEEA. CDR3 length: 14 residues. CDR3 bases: TGTGCCACCAGGGACAGAGCAGACACCGGGGAGCTGTTTTTT. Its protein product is CATRDRADTGELFF.

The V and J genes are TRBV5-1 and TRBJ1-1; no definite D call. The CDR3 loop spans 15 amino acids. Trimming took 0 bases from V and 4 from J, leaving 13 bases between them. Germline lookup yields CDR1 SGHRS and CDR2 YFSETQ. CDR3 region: CASSLAPEGVTEAFF. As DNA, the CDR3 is TGCGCCAGCAGCTTGGCCCCAGAGGGAGTCACTGAAGCTTTCTTT.

The CDR3 DNA sequence: TGTGCCAGCAGCTGGGGACAGGGAAGGGCTGAAGCTTTCTTT. Translating gives CASSWGQGRAEAFF. The chain links TRBV7-9 to TRBJ1-1, with 9 bases that match TRBD1. Looked up from germline, CDR1 is SEHNR and CDR2 is FQNEAQ (reference sequence). The CDR3 runs to 14 residues. V shed 4 bases, J shed 6 bases, and the junction held 6 bases outside the gene matches.

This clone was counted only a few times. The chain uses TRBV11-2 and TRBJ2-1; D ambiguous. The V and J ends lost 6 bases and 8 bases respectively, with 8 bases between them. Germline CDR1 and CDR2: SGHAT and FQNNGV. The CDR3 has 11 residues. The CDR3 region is CASSPVDEQFF. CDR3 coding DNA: TGTGCCAGCAGTCCAGTGGATGAGCAGTTCTTC.

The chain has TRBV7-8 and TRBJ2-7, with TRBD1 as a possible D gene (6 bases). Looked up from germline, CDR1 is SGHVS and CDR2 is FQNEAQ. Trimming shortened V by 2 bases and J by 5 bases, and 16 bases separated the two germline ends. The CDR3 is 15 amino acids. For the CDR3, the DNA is TGTGCCAGCAGCTTAAGATACAGGGCCCCCCACGAGCAGTACTTC. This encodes CASSLRYRAPHEQYF.

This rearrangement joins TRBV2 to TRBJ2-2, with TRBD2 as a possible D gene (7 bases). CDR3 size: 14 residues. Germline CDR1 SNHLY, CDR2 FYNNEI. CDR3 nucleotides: TGTGCAGGGGGGGAGGGATCCAACACCGGGGAGCTGTTTTTT. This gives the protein CAGGEGSNTGELFF.

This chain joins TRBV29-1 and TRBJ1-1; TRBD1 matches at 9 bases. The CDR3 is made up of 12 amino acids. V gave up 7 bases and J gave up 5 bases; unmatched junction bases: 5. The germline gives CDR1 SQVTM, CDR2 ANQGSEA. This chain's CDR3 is CSGSTGGTEAFF. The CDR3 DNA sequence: TGCAGCGGGTCGACAGGGGGAACTGAAGCTTTCTTT.

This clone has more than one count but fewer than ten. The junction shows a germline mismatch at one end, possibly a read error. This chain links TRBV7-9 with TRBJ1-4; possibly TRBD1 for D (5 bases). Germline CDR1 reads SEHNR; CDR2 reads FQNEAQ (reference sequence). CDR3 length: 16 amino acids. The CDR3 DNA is TGTTCCAGCAGCCCCCTCCGCGGGACGGCTATAGAAAAACTGTTTTTT. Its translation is CSSSPLRGTAIEKLFF. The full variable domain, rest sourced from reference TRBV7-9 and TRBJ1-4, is DTGVSQNPRHKITKRGQNVTFRCDPISEHNRLYWYRQTLGQGPEFLTYFQNEAQLEKSRLLSDRFSAERPKGSFSTLEIQRTEQGDSAMYLCSSSPLRGTAIEKLFFGSGTQLSVL.